These 25 T cell receptor beta chains originate from one sample sequenced in a study of CD8 T cells in ankylosing spondylitis. One entry per CDR3 protein, called by TCRdb with MiXCR from the 5' RACE reads. The sample holds some 29,000 distinct CDR3 sequences, around 6.7% seen once. Sequenced: blood, either unsorted or a sorted T cell fraction (not recorded which). These receptors all stem from a male donor with ankylosing spondylitis or in good health (not recorded which).

This clonotype has ten or more counts. J is TRBJ2-3 and V is TRBV20-1; D is uncertain. CDR1 is DFQATT and CDR2 is SNEGSKA in the germline V gene (reference sequence). This CDR3 is built from 12 residues. The ends were cut back, 4 bases at V and 3 bases at J, with 8 bases in the middle. This CDR3 is CSATDQTDTQYF. DNA for the CDR3: TGCAGTGCTACCGACCAAACAGATACGCAGTATTTT.

This clonotype is medium-sized in the sample. V gene TRBV7-9 combines with J gene TRBJ2-2, with a possible D match to TRBD2 (5 bases). The V end was cut by 4 bases, the J end by 0 bases, with 6 bases between. Germline CDR1 and CDR2: SEHNR and FQNEAQ (reference sequence). This CDR3 comprises 14 residues. The chain's CDR3 is CASSSGANTGELFF. DNA of the CDR3: TGTGCCAGCAGCTCCGGGGCGAACACCGGGGAGCTGTTTTTT.

The V call is TRBV7-8, the J call TRBJ1-2; D is perhaps TRBD1 (6 bases). The CDR3 has 14 residues. The V and J ends lost 0 bases and 8 bases respectively, with 13 bases between them. Germline-derived CDR1 and CDR2 are SGHVS and FQNEAQ. The CDR3 is CASSLAQEGGGYTF. The CDR3, as DNA: TGTGCCAGCAGCTTAGCGCAGGAGGGGGGAGGCTACACCTTC. The full variable domain, rest sourced from reference TRBV7-8 and TRBJ1-2, is GAGVSQSPRYKVAKRGQDVALRCDPISGHVSLFWYQQALGQGPEFLTYFQNEAQLDKSGLPSDRFFAERPEGSVSTLKIQRTQQEDSAVYLCASSLAQEGGGYTFGSGTRLTVV.

This clonotype is large by share. The V call is TRBV24-1, the J call TRBJ2-2; no reliable D call. CDR1 is KGHDR, CDR2 SFDVKD, per germline. V lost 0 bases and J 5 bases, leaving 0 bases between the germline ends. CDR3 size: 12 residues. The CDR3 protein is CATSDLTGELFF. The CDR3 nucleotides are TGTGCCACCAGTGATTTGACCGGGGAGCTGTTTTTT.

This clonotype was observed many times. V gene TRBV29-1 combines with J gene TRBJ2-1; TRBD2 matches at 8 bases. CDR1 is SQVTM and CDR2 is ANQGSEA in the germline V gene. The V segment lost 6 bases and the J segment 8 bases; nucleotides outside the gene matches: 6. This CDR3 has 12 amino acids. Here the CDR3 DNA reads TGCAGCGTCCGAGCGGGGGCTGATGAGCAGTTCTTC. Its protein product is CSVRAGADEQFF.

This clonotype has a handful of counts. The V call is TRBV5-4, the J call TRBJ1-4, with 7 positions matching TRBD1. This CDR3 comprises 14 residues. The germline V gene has CDR1 SGHNT and CDR2 YYREEE (reference sequence). The ends lost 2 bases at V and 6 bases at J; junction bases unmatched: 4. The CDR3 is CASSFGRGDEKLFF. CDR3 nucleotides: TGTGCCAGCAGCTTTGGCAGGGGGGATGAAAAACTGTTTTTT.

By proportion, this clonotype is medium-sized. The chain joins TRBV6-1 to TRBJ1-5; D not certain. This CDR3 has 15 residues. V shed 4 bases and J shed 0 bases, with 10 bases lying between them. Germline assignment: CDR1 MNHNS and CDR2 SASEGT. The CDR3 sequence is CASSVDKYSNQPQHF. The DNA of the CDR3 is TGTGCCAGCAGTGTTGACAAATATAGCAATCAGCCCCAGCATTTT.

This clonotype was detected many times. J is TRBJ2-5 and V is TRBV5-1, with D uncertain. Germline values: CDR1 SGHRS, CDR2 YFSETQ. The CDR3 totals 11 residues. The V and J ends lost 4 bases and 1 base respectively, with 2 bases between them. The CDR3 protein is CASSIQETQYF. The DNA for the CDR3 is TGCGCCAGCAGCATCCAAGAGACCCAGTACTTC.

The table lists this clonotype with many counts. The chain is built from TRBV5-1 and TRBJ2-7; D not certain. The CDR3 loop spans 12 amino acids. V was clipped by 8 bases and J by 6 bases, with 15 bases between them. CDR1 is SGHRS, CDR2 YFSETQ, per germline. CDR3 sequence reads: CASQAFPGEQYF. The DNA for the CDR3 is TGCGCCAGTCAAGCCTTCCCTGGCGAGCAGTACTTC.

This clonotype was picked up many times. The rearrangement uses TRBV24-1 and TRBJ1-2; 11 nucleotides agree with TRBD1. J lost 5 bases, V lost 12 bases, and 16 bases had no gene match. The germline gives CDR1 KGHDR, CDR2 SFDVKD. The CDR3 covers 16 residues. The CDR3 is CAAYITRDRGGYGYTF. Here the CDR3 DNA reads TGTGCCGCCTACATCACCCGGGACAGGGGGGGATATGGCTACACCTTC.

In this sample, this clonotype turned up many times. J is TRBJ2-5 and V is TRBV5-1, with D perhaps TRBD1 (6 bases). V gave up 4 bases and J gave up 7 bases, with 20 bases separating them. From germline, CDR1 is SGHRS and CDR2 YFSETQ. The CDR3 loop spans 15 amino acids. CDR3 bases: TGCGCCAGCAGCCTCGGGACACAACGGGAAGGGACCCAGTACTTC. Protein: CASSLGTQREGTQYF.

The genes are TRBV11-2 and TRBJ2-4; maybe TRBD1 (5 bases). This CDR3 comprises 13 residues. Germline CDR1 SGHAT, CDR2 FQNNGV. V dropped 0 bases and J dropped 5 bases, with 5 bases sitting between them. The CDR3, as DNA: TGTGCCAGCAGCTTAGACAGGGAAAACATTCAGTACTTC. Translated: CASSLDRENIQYF.

This clonotype was found many times. The chain has TRBV5-1 and TRBJ2-7, with 8 nucleotides matching TRBD2. The V gene's germline CDR1 is SGHRS and CDR2 YFSETQ. CDR3 length equals 13 residues. J lost 2 bases, V lost 4 bases, and 2 bases had no gene match. The CDR3, as DNA: TGCGCCAGCAGCGAACTAGCGGCCTACGAGCAGTACTTC. Protein sequence: CASSELAAYEQYF.

This clonotype was found many times. This chain connects TRBV3-1 to TRBJ1-2, with a possible D match to TRBD1 (6 bases). Germline V gene sequence: CDR1 LGHDT, CDR2 YNNKEL (reference sequence). V was cut by 5 bases and J by 2 bases, with 21 bases left in between. The CDR3 has 17 residues. The CDR3 DNA reads TGTGCCAGCAGCGCCCTTCTTCCGACAGGAAAAAACTATGGCTACACCTTC. This translates into CASSALLPTGKNYGYTF. Together with reference TRBV3-1 and TRBJ1-2, the CDR3 gives the full variable domain: DTAVSQTPKYLVTQMGNDKSIKCEQNLGHDTMYWYKQDSKKFLKIMFSYNNKELIINETVPNRFSPKSPDKAHLNLHINSLELGDSAVYFCASSALLPTGKNYGYTFGSGTRLTVV.

This clonotype was seen at least ten times. V gene TRBV12-3 or TRBV12-4 combines with J gene TRBJ2-1, with TRBD2 matching over 9 bases. Unmatched junction bases numbered 6, after V lost 5 bases and J lost 10 bases. The CDR3 consists of 13 residues. Written as DNA, the CDR3 is TGTGCCAGCAGTCGAGCGGGAGGAGACGAGCAGTTCTTC. Protein: CASSRAGGDEQFF.

This clonotype was found many times. The chain has TRBV12-3 or TRBV12-4 and TRBJ2-2; D not resolved. The CDR3 consists of 13 residues. Trimming stripped 7 bases from V and 7 bases from J, with 13 bases between. The CDR3 nucleotides are TGTGCCAGCACCCTCAGATGGTACGGGGAGCTGTTTTTT. It is translated as CASTLRWYGELFF.

This clonotype was observed many times. The chain has TRBV5-1 and TRBJ1-5; TRBD1 matches at 7 bases. From germline, CDR1 is SGHRS and CDR2 YFSETQ. CDR3 length equals 14 residues. J was trimmed by 7 bases and V by 4 bases; bases with no gene match: 8. The CDR3 region is CASSPQGGEQPQHF. The CDR3, as DNA: TGCGCCAGCAGCCCCCAGGGGGGTGAACAGCCCCAGCATTTT.

This clonotype was counted at least ten times. As DNA, the CDR3 is TGCAGCTCCCGAGGGGGGTTAGGCTATGGCTACACCTTC. Translating gives CSSRGGLGYGYTF. The chain joins TRBV29-1 to TRBJ1-2; weak D call: TRBD1 (6 bases). The CDR3 totals 13 residues. V was clipped by 8 bases and J by 4 bases, with 17 bases between them. Germline assignment: CDR1 SQVTM and CDR2 ANQGSEA. Together with reference TRBV29-1 and TRBJ1-2, the CDR3 gives the full variable domain: SAVISQKPSRDICQRGTSLTIQCQVDSQVTMMFWYRQQPGQSLTLIATANQGSEATYESGFVIDKFPISRPNLTFSTLTVSNMSPEDSSIYLCSSRGGLGYGYTFGSGTRLTVV.

This clonotype was picked up many times. The gene calls are TRBV12-3 or TRBV12-4 and TRBJ2-3, with 7 bases lining up with TRBD1. The V segment lost 6 bases and the J segment 4 bases; nucleotides outside the gene matches: 10. The CDR3 extends over 15 amino acids. Written as DNA, the CDR3 is TGTGCCAGCAGCGACCGACAGGGTTGGCCAGATACGCAGTATTTT. This gives the protein CASSDRQGWPDTQYF.

This clonotype was seen many times. The V gene is TRBV18, the J gene TRBJ2-7, with 8 positions matching TRBD1. CDR1 is KGHSH and CDR2 is LQKENI in the germline V gene. The V and J ends lost 4 bases and 2 bases, in that order; junction bases with no gene match: 4. The CDR3 has 14 amino acids. The CDR3 region has the DNA TGTGCCAGCTCACTAATGGACAGGGCCTACGAGCAGTACTTC. Residues: CASSLMDRAYEQYF. The entire variable domain, with the rest obtained from reference TRBV18 and TRBJ2-7, is as follows: NAGVMQNPRHLVRRRGQEARLRCSPMKGHSHVYWYRQLPEEGLKFMVYLQKENIIDESGMPKERFSAEFPKEGPSILRIQQVVRGDSAAYFCASSLMDRAYEQYFGPGTRLTVT.

This clonotype was seen a few times. The chain has TRBV12-3 or TRBV12-4 and TRBJ2-5; 12 bases are a match to TRBD2. The CDR3 consists of 18 residues. The trim removed 11 bases at V and 1 base at J, leaving 17 bases unmatched. CDR3 loop: CAFCSARLAGASQETQYF. The CDR3 nucleotides read TGTGCCTTCTGTTCCGCCCGACTAGCGGGAGCCTCCCAAGAGACCCAGTACTTC.

Many counts were recorded for this clonotype. The V gene is TRBV27, the J gene TRBJ1-1; a possible D gene is TRBD1 (5 bases). The V and J ends lost 2 bases and 6 bases respectively, with 13 bases between them. The germline CDR1 and CDR2 sequences are MNHEY and SMNVEV (reference sequence). This CDR3 region has 14 residues. The CDR3 sequence: CASSLGGKGAEAFF. The CDR3, as DNA: TGTGCCAGCAGTTTAGGGGGTAAGGGCGCTGAAGCTTTCTTT.

This clonotype showed up just a few times. The V and J genes are TRBV9 and TRBJ2-1; D not certain. The V gene lost 3 bases and the J gene lost 0 bases, with 10 bases spanning the gap. Germline CDR1 reads SGDLS; CDR2 reads YYNGEE. The CDR3 has 15 residues. The CDR3 here is CASSGATSSYNEQFF. Written as DNA, the CDR3 is TGTGCCAGCAGCGGCGCGACGAGCTCCTACAATGAGCAGTTCTTC.

By sample fraction, this clonotype is medium-sized. This rearrangement joins TRBV10-3 to TRBJ2-2; no clear D. CDR1 and CDR2 (germline): ENHRY, SYGVKD. This CDR3 region has 16 residues. Trimming took off 3 bases at V and 1 base at J, with 12 bases between the two ends. The CDR3 DNA reads TGTGCCATCAGTGATAGTAACACACGGAACACCGGGGAGCTGTTTTTT. Protein: CAISDSNTRNTGELFF.

At least ten counts were recorded for this clonotype. The genes are TRBV10-3 and TRBJ1-3; D is perhaps TRBD1 (5 bases). The V end was cut by 6 bases, the J end by 0 bases, with 15 bases between. Germline CDR1 reads ENHRY; CDR2 reads SYGVKD. The length of the CDR3 is 16 residues. CDR3 residues: CAIRGDFMSSGNTIYF. CDR3 nucleotides: TGTGCCATCAGGGGGGATTTCATGAGCTCTGGAAACACCATATATTTT.